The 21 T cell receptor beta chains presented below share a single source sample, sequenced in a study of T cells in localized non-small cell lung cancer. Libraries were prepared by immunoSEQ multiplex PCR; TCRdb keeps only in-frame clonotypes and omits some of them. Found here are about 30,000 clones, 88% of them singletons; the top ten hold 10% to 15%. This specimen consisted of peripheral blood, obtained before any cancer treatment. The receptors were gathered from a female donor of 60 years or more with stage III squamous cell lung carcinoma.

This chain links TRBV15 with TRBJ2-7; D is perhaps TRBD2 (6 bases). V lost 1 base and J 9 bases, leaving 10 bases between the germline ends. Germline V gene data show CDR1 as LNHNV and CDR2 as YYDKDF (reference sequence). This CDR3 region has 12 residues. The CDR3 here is CATSRGGVGQYF. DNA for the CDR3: TGTGCCACCAGCAGAGGCGGGGTCGGGCAGTACTTC.

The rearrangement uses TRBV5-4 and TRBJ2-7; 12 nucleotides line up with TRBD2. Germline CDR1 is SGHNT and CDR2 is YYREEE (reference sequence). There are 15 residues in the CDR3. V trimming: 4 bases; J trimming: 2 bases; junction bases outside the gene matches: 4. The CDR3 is CASSHSSGRAYEQYF. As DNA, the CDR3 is TGTGCCAGCAGCCACTCTAGCGGGAGGGCCTACGAGCAGTACTTC.

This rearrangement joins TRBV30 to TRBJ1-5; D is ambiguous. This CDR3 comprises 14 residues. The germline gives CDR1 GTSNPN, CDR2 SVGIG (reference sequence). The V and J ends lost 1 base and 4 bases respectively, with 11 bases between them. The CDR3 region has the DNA TGTGCCTGGAGTGGACTCGGCCAAAATCAGCCCCAGCATTTT. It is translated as CAWSGLGQNQPQHF. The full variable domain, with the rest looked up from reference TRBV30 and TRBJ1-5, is SQTIHQWPATLVQPVGSPLSLECTVEGTSNPNLYWYRQAAGRGLQLLFYSVGIGQISSEVPQNLSASRPQDRQFILSSKKLLLSDSGFYLCAWSGLGQNQPQHFGDGTRLSIL.

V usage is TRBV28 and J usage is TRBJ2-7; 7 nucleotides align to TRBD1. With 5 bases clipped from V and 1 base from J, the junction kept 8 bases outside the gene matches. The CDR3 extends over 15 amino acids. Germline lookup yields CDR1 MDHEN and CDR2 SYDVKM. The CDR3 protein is CASSTSGTASYEQYF. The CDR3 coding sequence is TGTGCCAGCAGTACATCCGGGACAGCTTCCTACGAGCAGTACTTC.

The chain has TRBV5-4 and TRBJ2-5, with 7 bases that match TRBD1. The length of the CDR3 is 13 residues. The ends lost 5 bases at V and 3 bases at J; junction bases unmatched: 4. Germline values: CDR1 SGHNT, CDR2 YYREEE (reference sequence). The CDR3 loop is CASSRTGEETQYF. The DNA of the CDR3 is TGTGCCAGCAGTCGCACAGGGGAAGAGACCCAGTACTTC.

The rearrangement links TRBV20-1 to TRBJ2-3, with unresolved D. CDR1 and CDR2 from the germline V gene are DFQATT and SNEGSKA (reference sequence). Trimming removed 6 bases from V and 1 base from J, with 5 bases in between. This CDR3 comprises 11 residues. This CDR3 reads CSAFRTDTQYF. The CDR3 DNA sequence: TGCAGTGCCTTCCGCACAGATACGCAGTATTTT.

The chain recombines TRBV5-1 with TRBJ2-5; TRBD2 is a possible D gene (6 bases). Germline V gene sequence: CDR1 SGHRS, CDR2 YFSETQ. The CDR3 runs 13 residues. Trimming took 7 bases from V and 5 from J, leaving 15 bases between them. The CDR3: CASFTGRGETQYF. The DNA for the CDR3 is TGCGCCAGCTTCACTGGCCGGGGGGAGACCCAGTACTTC.

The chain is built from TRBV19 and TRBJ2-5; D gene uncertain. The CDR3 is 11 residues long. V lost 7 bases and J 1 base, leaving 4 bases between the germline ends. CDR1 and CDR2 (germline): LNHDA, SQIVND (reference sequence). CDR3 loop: CASTSQETQYF. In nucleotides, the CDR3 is TGTGCCAGTACCAGCCAAGAGACCCAGTACTTC.

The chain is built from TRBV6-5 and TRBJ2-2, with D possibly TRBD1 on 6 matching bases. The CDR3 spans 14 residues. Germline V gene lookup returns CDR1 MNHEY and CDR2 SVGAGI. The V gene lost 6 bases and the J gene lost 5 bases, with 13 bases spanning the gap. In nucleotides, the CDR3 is TGTGCCAGCAGACAGGGCGACTTAACCGGGGAGCTGTTTTTT. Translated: CASRQGDLTGELFF.

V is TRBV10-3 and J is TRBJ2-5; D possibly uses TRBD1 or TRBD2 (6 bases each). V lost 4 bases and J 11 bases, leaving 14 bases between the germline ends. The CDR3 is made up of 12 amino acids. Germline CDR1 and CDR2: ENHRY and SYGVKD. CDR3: CAISGGAREQYF. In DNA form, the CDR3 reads TGTGCCATCAGTGGGGGGGCGAGGGAGCAGTACTTC.

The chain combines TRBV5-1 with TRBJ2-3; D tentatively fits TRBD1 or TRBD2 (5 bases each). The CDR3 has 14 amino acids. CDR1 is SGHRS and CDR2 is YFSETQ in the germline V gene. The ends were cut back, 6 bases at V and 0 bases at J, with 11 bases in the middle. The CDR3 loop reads CASMRGGSTDTQYF. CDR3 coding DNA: TGCGCCAGCATGAGGGGCGGGAGCACAGATACGCAGTATTTT.

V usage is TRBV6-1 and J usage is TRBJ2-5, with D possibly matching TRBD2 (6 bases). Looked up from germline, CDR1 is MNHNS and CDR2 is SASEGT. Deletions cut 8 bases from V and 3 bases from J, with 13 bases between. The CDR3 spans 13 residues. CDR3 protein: CASLGVAEETQYF. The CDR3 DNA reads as TGTGCCAGCCTTGGGGTAGCGGAAGAGACCCAGTACTTC.

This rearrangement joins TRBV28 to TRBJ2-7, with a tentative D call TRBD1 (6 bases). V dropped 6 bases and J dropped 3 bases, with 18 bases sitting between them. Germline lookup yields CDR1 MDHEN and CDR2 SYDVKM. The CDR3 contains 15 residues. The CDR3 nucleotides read TGTGCCAGCAGCTCAGGGGCCGCACTGAGCTACGAGCAGTACTTC. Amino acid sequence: CASSSGAALSYEQYF.

CDR3 sequence: CASITGPASFNEKLFF. The CDR3 nucleotides read TGTGCCAGCATCACGGGACCGGCCTCCTTTAATGAAAAACTGTTTTTT. The genes are TRBV21-1 and TRBJ1-4. TRBV21-1 is flagged as a pseudogene. There are 16 residues in the CDR3.

Written as DNA, the CDR3 is TGCGCCAGCAGCCAAGAACGTGGGGGGGCCGGGAATGAGCAGTTCTTC. It specifies CASSQERGGAGNEQFF. This rearrangement joins TRBV4-3 to TRBJ2-1; D possibly corresponds to TRBD2 (7 bases). The V end lost 0 bases, the J end lost 7 bases, and 16 bases lay between the germline ends. Per the germline V gene, CDR1 is LGHNA and CDR2 is YSLEER. CDR3 length: 16 amino acids.

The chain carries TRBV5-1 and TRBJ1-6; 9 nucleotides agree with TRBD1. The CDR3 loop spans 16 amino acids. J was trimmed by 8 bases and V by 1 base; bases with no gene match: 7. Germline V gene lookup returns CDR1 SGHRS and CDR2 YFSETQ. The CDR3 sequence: CASSLTTGGIDSPLHF. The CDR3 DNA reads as TGCGCCAGCAGCTTGACGACAGGGGGAATCGATTCACCCCTCCACTTT.

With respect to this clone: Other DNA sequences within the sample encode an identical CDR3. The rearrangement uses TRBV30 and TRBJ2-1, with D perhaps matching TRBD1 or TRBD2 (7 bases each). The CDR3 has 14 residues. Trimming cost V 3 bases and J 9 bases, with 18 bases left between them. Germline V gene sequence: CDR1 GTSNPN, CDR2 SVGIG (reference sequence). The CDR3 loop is CAWRTGRDMGEQFF. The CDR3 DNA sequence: TGTGCCTGGAGGACAGGGAGGGACATGGGTGAGCAGTTCTTC.

CDR3 region: CASSGQGSTPQHF. CDR3 sequence (DNA): TGTGCCAGCTCCGGACAGGGGAGTACGCCCCAGCATTTT. The chain recombines TRBV19 with TRBJ1-5; 9 bases map to TRBD1. There are 13 residues in the CDR3. J was trimmed by 9 bases and V by 9 bases; bases with no gene match: 9. The germline V gene has CDR1 LNHDA and CDR2 SQIVND (reference sequence).

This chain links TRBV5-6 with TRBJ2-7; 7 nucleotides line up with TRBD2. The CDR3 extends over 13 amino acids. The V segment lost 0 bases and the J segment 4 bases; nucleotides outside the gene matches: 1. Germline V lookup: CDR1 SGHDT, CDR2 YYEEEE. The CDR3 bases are TGTGCCAGCAGCTTGGGGACTAGATACGAGCAGTACTTC. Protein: CASSLGTRYEQYF.

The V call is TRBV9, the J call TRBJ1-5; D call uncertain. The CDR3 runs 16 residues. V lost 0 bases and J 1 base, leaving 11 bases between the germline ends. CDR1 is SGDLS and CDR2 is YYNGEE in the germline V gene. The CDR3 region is CASSVVGDRSNQPQHF. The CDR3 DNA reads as TGTGCCAGCAGCGTAGTCGGGGATAGAAGCAATCAGCCCCAGCATTTT.

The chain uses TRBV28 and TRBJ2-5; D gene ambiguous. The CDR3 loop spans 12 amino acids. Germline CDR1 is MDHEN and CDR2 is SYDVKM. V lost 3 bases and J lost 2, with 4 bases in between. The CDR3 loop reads CASSLPQETQYF. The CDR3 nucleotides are TGTGCCAGCAGTTTGCCTCAAGAGACCCAGTACTTC. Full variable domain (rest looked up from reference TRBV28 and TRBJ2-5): DVKVTQSSRYLVKRTGEKVFLECVQDMDHENMFWYRQDPGLGLRLIYFSYDVKMKEKGDIPEGYSVSREKKERFSLILESASTNQTSMYLCASSLPQETQYFGPGTRLLVL.